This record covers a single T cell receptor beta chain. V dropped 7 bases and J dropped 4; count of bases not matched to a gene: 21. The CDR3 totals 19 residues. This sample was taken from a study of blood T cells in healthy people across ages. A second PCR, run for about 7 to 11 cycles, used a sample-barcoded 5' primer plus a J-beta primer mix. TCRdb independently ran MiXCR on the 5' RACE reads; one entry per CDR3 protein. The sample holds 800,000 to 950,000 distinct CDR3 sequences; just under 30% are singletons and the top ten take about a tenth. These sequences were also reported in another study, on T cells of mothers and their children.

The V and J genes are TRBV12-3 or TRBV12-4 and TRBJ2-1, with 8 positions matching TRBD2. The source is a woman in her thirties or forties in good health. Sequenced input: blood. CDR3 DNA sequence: TGTGCCAGCACCCTAGAAGTGACAGCGGGGGCCTCGACTTACAATGAGCAGTTCTTC. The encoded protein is CASTLEVTAGASTYNEQFF.